This TCR beta chain emerged from a study of T cell repertoires in cytomegalovirus infection. This clonotype was detected only a few times. Its antigen is as yet unknown. CDR1 and CDR2 (germline): ENHRY, SYGVKD. The CDR3 is 14 amino acids. Trimming took 7 bases from V and 2 from J; bases not matched to a gene: 5. TCRdb independently ran MiXCR on the reads; one entry per CDR3 protein. Here the sample spans about a million distinct CDR3 sequences, more than 25% being singletons. The chain carries TRBV10-3 and TRBJ2-7, with 10 bases that match TRBD1. The specimen was cultured CD8+ T cells from PBMCs, collected from culture after CMV antigen stimulation. This clonotype was obtained from a human donor in good health (CMV status not recorded). Some clones in this sample may be carry-over from other donors' samples. CDR3 DNA: TGTGCCATCACGGGGACAGGGGACCCCTACGAGCAGTACTTC. Translated, it gives CAITGTGDPYEQYF.